This T cell receptor beta chain was recorded in a study of spatial heterogeneity in lung cancer. Germline CDR1 and CDR2: SGDLS and YYNGEE. The CDR3 is made up of 15 amino acids. V was shortened by 0 bases and J by 6 bases, with 16 bases between the two germline ends. Time point noted: sample taken at primary tumor resection. MiXCR was run by TCRdb on the 5' RACE reads, yielding one entry per CDR3 protein. The repertoire holds some 80,000 distinct CDR3 sequences, with roughly 8% as singletons. In this sample, this clonotype turned up many times. Sample: PBMCs, taken at surgery. The chain joins TRBV9 to TRBJ2-7, with a tentative D call TRBD1 (5 bases). The clonotype was recovered from a male donor with early-stage non-small cell lung cancer. Here the CDR3 DNA reads TGTGCCAGCAGCGTAGGGCAGGGCTTGAGAAGCGAGCAGTACTTC. Amino acids: CASSVGQGLRSEQYF.